Presented here are 10 T cell receptor beta chains from one specimen sequenced in a study of blood T cell repertoires in COVID-19. The data were produced by immunoSEQ multiplex PCR, yet TCRdb's version contains in-frame clones alone and is incomplete. Of 200,000 to 250,000 clones listed, 65% to 90% are singletons. What was sequenced was peripheral blood. The receptors originated from a woman aged 45-65 years with acute or convalescent COVID-19.

The gene calls are TRBV5-4 and TRBJ2-2; possibly TRBD1 for D (6 bases). Germline V gene data show CDR1 as SGHNT and CDR2 as YYREEE (reference sequence). This CDR3 has 15 amino acids. With 4 bases removed from V and 2 bases from J, the gap between germline ends came to 12 bases. The CDR3: CASSITGLNTGELFF. DNA for the CDR3: TGTGCCAGCAGCATTACAGGGCTTAACACCGGGGAGCTGTTTTTT.

V gene TRBV4-2 combines with J gene TRBJ2-2, with 10 bases identical to TRBD2. V shed 0 bases and J 4 bases; nucleotides not matched to a gene: 5. CDR1 and CDR2 (germline): LGHNA, YNFKEQ. The CDR3 consists of 17 residues. The CDR3 region is CASSQDSLAGVTGELFF. For the CDR3, the DNA is TGTGCCAGCAGCCAAGACTCGCTAGCGGGAGTCACCGGGGAGCTGTTTTTT.

This clone has more than one count but fewer than ten. J is TRBJ1-2 and V is TRBV6-5; 8 bases agree with TRBD1. The junction had 0 bases not matched to a gene; V was cut back by 6 bases and J by 3 bases. Germline loops: CDR1 MNHEY, CDR2 SVGAGI. The CDR3 is 12 amino acids. The CDR3 DNA reads as TGTGCCAGCAGACAGGGGGACTATGGCTACACCTTC. This translates into CASRQGDYGYTF.

The chain joins TRBV18 to TRBJ1-2; TRBD1 agrees at 7 bases. Germline trimming cut 1 base from V and 2 bases from J; bases unmatched to any gene: 1. Germline CDR1 is KGHSH and CDR2 is LQKENI. The CDR3 is 14 amino acids. This CDR3 reads CASSPRDSNYGYTF. The CDR3 bases are TGTGCCAGCTCACCACGGGACAGCAACTATGGCTACACCTTC.

V gene TRBV28 combines with J gene TRBJ2-5, with TRBD1 as a possible D gene (6 bases). The CDR3 is 16 amino acids. With 4 bases removed from V and 5 bases from J, the gap between germline ends came to 20 bases. CDR1 is MDHEN, CDR2 SYDVKM, per germline. The CDR3 sequence is CASSSSRTADRETQYF. The DNA of the CDR3 is TGTGCCAGCAGTTCCTCCCGGACAGCCGACCGGGAGACCCAGTACTTC.

V usage is TRBV28 and J usage is TRBJ1-6; D not resolved. The CDR3 consists of 13 residues. Germline V lookup: CDR1 MDHEN, CDR2 SYDVKM. V was trimmed by 4 bases and J by 17 bases, leaving 18 bases between them. CDR3 in DNA: TGTGCCAGCAGTTCTAATATAGGACCGGGAATCCACTTT. It is translated as CASSSNIGPGIHF.

The gene calls are TRBV24-1 and TRBJ2-7; possible D gene TRBD2, 5 bases. The CDR3 covers 12 residues. CDR1 is KGHDR, CDR2 SFDVKD, per germline. The CDR3 sequence: CARHGNWLGQYF. As DNA, the CDR3 is TGTGCTCGCCACGGGAACTGGCTTGGGCAGTACTTC.

This clone was detected only a few times. J is TRBJ2-3 and V is TRBV24-1; 7 bases are shared with TRBD1. V lost 3 bases to trimming and J lost 0 bases; unmatched junction nucleotides: 2. The length of the CDR3 is 15 residues. Germline CDR1 reads KGHDR; CDR2 reads SFDVKD. This chain's CDR3 is CATSDAGGSTDTQYF. The CDR3 region has the DNA TGTGCCACCAGTGATGCAGGGGGAAGCACAGATACGCAGTATTTT.

The chain couples TRBV21-1 to TRBJ1-5. TRBV21-1 represents a pseudogene. The CDR3 covers 15 residues. Here the CDR3 reads CASSKGGTGKQPQHF. The CDR3, as DNA: TGTGCCAGCAGCAAAGGAGGTACGGGGAAACAGCCCCAGCATTTT.

The chain employs TRBV7-8 and TRBJ1-2; D possibly corresponds to TRBD1 (6 bases). This CDR3 region has 14 residues. Germline CDR1 SGHVS, CDR2 FQNEAQ. Trimming cost V 2 bases and J 4 bases, with 11 bases left between them. The DNA of the CDR3 is TGTGCCAGCAGCTTACGGGGAGGGGGCTATGGCTACACCTTC. Translated: CASSLRGGGYGYTF.